This entry is about one T cell receptor beta chain. This entry comes from a study of blood T cell repertoires in COVID-19. Source study methods: Researchers report that nucleated cell counts were estimated from reference gene primer amplification. Data came from immunoSEQ multiplex PCR; TCRdb stores just in-frame clones and leaves some out. V, J and clone size were drawn from that table, and D and trimming were deduced from the DNA. The sample carries fewer than 500,000 clones, around 87% recorded once. The germline V gene has CDR1 SGHTA and CDR2 FQGNSA. V lost 5 bases and J lost 0; bases outside the gene matches: 10. The CDR3 runs 17 residues.

The sequenced sample consisted of PBMCs or T cells enriched from blood (not recorded which). The V call is TRBV7-2, the J call TRBJ2-3; 8 nucleotides match TRBD2. The TCR comes from a woman aged 25 to 39 with acute COVID-19. In DNA form, the CDR3 reads TGTGCCAGCAGCCGGGGGGGGAGTAGCCCTAGCACAGATACGCAGTATTTT. It codes for CASSRGGSSPSTDTQYF.